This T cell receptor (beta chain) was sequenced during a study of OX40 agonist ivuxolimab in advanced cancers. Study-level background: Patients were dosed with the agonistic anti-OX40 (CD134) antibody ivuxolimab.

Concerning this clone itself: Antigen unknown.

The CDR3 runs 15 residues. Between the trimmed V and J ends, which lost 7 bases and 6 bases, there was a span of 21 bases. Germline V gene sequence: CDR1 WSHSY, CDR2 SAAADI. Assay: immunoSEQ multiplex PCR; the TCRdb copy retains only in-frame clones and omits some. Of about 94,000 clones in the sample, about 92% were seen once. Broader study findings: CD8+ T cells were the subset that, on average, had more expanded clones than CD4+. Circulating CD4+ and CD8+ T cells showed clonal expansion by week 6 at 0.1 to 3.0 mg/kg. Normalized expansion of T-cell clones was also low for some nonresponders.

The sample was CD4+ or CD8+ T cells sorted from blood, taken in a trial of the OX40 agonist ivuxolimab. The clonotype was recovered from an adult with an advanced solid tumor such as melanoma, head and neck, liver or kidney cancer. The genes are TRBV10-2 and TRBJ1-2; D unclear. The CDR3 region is CASKPLTSQFDGYTF. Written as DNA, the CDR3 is TGCGCCAGCAAGCCCCTGACCAGTCAATTTGATGGCTACACCTTC.